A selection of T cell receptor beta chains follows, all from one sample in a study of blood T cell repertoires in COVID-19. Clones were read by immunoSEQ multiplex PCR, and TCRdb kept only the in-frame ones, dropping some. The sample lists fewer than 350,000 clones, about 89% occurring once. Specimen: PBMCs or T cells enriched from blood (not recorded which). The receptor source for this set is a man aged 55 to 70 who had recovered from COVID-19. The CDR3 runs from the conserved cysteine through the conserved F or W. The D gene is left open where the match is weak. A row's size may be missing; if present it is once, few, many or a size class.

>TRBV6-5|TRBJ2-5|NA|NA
CASIRGETQYF
TGTGCCAGCATCAGAGGGGAGACCCAGTACTTC
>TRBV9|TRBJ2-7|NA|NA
CASSVAGGLGDYEQYF
TGTGCCAGCAGCGTAGCAGGCGGGCTTGGCGACTACGAGCAGTACTTC
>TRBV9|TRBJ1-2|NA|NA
CASSVDGGGNGYTF
TGTGCCAGCAGCGTAGATGGGGGGGGCAATGGCTACACCTTC
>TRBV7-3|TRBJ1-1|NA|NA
CASSLTSGGMNTEAFF
TGTGCCAGCAGCTTAACGTCTGGAGGGATGAACACTGAAGCTTTCTTT
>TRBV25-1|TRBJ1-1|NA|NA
CASSELDREDTEAFF
TGTGCCAGCAGTGAATTGGACCGGGAGGACACTGAAGCTTTCTTT
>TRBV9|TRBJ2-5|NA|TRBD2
CASSVGVAGLQETQYF
TGTGCCAGCAGCGTAGGCGTAGCGGGGCTCCAAGAGACCCAGTACTTC
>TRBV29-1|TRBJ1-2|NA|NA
CSGGESGLGYTF
TGCAGCGGCGGAGAGTCGGGACTCGGCTACACCTTC
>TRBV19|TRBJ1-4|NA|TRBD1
CASQTGLAEKLFF
TGTGCCAGTCAGACAGGGTTGGCTGAAAAACTGTTTTTT
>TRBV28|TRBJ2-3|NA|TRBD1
CASSPRGQGPNTQYF
TGTGCCAGCAGTCCAAGGGGACAGGGCCCGAATACGCAGTATTTT
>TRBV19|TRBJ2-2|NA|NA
CASGAVRTTGELFF
TGTGCCAGCGGCGCGGTGCGCACCACCGGGGAGCTGTTTTTT
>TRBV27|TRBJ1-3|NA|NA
CASSQRSRFGGNTIYF
TGTGCCAGCAGTCAGCGGAGTAGGTTTGGTGGAAACACCATATATTTT
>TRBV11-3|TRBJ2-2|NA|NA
CASSSTKQGSGELFF
TGTGCCAGCAGCTCAACGAAACAGGGTTCCGGGGAGCTGTTTTTT
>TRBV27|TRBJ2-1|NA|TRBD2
CASSLGLAVNDEQFF
TGTGCCAGCAGTCTGGGACTAGCGGTAAACGATGAGCAGTTCTTC
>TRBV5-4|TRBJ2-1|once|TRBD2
CASSPGLAGGYNEQFF
TGTGCCAGCAGCCCTGGACTAGCGGGAGGGTACAATGAGCAGTTCTTC
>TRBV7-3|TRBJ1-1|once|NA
CASSQRGGANTEAFF
TGTGCCAGCAGTCAAAGAGGGGGGGCGAACACTGAAGCTTTCTTT
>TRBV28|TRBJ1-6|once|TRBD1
CASSLLFGTGYSPLHF
TGTGCCAGCAGTTTATTGTTTGGGACAGGGTATTCACCCCTCCACTTT
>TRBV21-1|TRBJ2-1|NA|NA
CASSEPGLAGNNEQFF
TGTGCCAGCAGCGAACCGGGACTAGCGGGGAACAATGAGCAGTTCTTC
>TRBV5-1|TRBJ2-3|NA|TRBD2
CASSFGTSGSLGLADTQYF
TGCGCCAGCAGCTTTGGGACTAGCGGGAGTTTAGGGTTGGCAGATACGCAGTATTTT
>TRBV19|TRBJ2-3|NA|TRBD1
CASSKGQGIDTQYF
TGTGCCAGTAGTAAGGGACAGGGGATAGATACGCAGTATTTT
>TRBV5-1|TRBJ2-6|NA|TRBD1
CASSLFRTGGASGANVLTF
TGCGCCAGCAGCTTGTTTCGGACAGGGGGCGCGTCTGGGGCCAACGTCCTGACTTTC
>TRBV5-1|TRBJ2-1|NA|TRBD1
CASSVQGGEQFF
TGCGCCAGCAGCGTACAGGGGGGTGAGCAGTTCTTC
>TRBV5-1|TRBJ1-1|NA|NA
CASSLEAPSGTEAFF
TGCGCCAGCAGCTTGGAAGCCCCTTCCGGCACTGAAGCTTTCTTT
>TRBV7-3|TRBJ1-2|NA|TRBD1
CASSFGGRDRVSGYTF
TGTGCCAGCAGTTTCGGGGGTCGGGACAGGGTGAGCGGCTACACCTTC
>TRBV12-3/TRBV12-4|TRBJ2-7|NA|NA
CASSLGLFYEQYF
TGTGCCAGCAGTTTAGGGCTCTTCTACGAGCAGTACTTC
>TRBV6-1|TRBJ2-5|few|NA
CASSEANDRGTQYF
TGTGCCAGCAGTGAAGCGAATGATAGAGGGACCCAGTACTTC
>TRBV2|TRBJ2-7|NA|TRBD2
CASSEASGSYEQYF
TGTGCCAGCAGTGAAGCTAGCGGGAGCTACGAGCAGTACTTC
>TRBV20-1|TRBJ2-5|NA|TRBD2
CSASTGLAGREETQYF
TGCAGTGCTAGTACGGGACTAGCGGGAAGAGAAGAGACCCAGTACTTC
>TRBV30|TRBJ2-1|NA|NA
CAWSVYADSRYNEQFF
TGTGCCTGGAGTGTATACGCGGATAGTAGGTACAATGAGCAGTTCTTC
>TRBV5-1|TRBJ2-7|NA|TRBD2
CASSFNPGLAYEQYF
TGCGCCAGCAGCTTTAATCCGGGACTAGCCTACGAGCAGTACTTC
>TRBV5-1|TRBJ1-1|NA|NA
CASSLADGSTEAFF
TGCGCCAGCAGCTTGGCGGACGGGAGCACTGAAGCTTTCTTT
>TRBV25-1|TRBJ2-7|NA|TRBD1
CASSAPGTGGFEQYF
TGTGCCAGCAGTGCACCCGGGACAGGGGGATTCGAGCAGTACTTC
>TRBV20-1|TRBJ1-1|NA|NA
CSASSGGSTEAFF
TGCAGTGCTAGTTCGGGGGGTTCCACTGAAGCTTTCTTT
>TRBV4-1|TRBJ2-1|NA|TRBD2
CASSQTAGVIYNEQFF
TGCGCCAGCAGCCAGACGGCGGGGGTTATCTACAATGAGCAGTTCTTC
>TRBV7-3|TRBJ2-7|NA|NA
CASSLNRDSSVYEQYF
TGTGCCAGCAGCTTAAACCGGGACTCGTCCGTATACGAGCAGTACTTC
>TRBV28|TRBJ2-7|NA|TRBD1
CASRTGLREQYF
TGTGCCAGCAGGACAGGGTTGCGAGAGCAGTACTTC
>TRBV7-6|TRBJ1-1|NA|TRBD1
CASSRGQGGNTEAFF
TGTGCCAGCAGCCGCGGACAGGGCGGGAACACTGAAGCTTTCTTT
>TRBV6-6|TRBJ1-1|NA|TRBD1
CASSGSRQGASFTEAFF
TGTGCCAGCAGTGGATCCCGACAGGGGGCGTCGTTCACTGAAGCTTTCTTT
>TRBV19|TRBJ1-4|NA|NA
CASSIGGAREKLFF
TGTGCCAGTAGTATCGGGGGGGCGCGAGAAAAACTGTTTTTT
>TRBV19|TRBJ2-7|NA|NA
CASSPDGAYEQYF
TGTGCCAGTAGCCCCGACGGAGCCTACGAGCAGTACTTC
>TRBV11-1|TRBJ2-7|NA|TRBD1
CASSRDRAYEQYF
TGTGCCAGCAGCCGGGACAGGGCCTACGAGCAGTACTTC
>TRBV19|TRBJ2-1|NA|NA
CASSMLGDEQFF
TGTGCCAGTAGTATGCTAGGGGATGAGCAGTTCTTC
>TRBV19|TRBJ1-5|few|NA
CASSTTGSGSQHF
TGTGCCAGTAGTACTACGGGGTCAGGTTCCCAGCATTTT
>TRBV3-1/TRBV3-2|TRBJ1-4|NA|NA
CASGAGWGNEKLFF
TGTGCCAGCGGCGCAGGGTGGGGAAATGAAAAACTGTTTTTT
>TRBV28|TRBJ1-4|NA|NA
CASRSLNEKLFF
TGTGCCAGCAGGTCTTTAAATGAAAAACTGTTTTTT
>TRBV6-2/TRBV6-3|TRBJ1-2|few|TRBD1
CASSAAGTGYGYTF
TGTGCCAGCAGTGCGGCCGGGACAGGCTATGGCTACACCTTC